This TCR beta chain appears in the sequencing data of a study of blood T cell repertoires in COVID-19. Overall study: Acute-phase and convalescent COVID-19 samples originated in the United States, Italy and Spain. The cDNA or gDNA used as material had been derived from T cells, B-cell-depleted T cells, or PBMCs.

V shed 5 bases and J shed 9 bases, with 14 bases lying between them. This CDR3 is 14 amino acids long. The germline V gene encodes CDR1 LGHDT and CDR2 YNNKEL (reference sequence). Here immunoSEQ multiplex PCR was the method, and the copy in TCRdb shows in-frame clones only, minus some. The sample lists approximately 100,000 clones; approximately 84% were seen once. Material: peripheral blood. The source is a woman in her sixties with acute or convalescent COVID-19. V and J are TRBV3-1 (or the pseudogene TRBV3-2) and TRBJ1-6, with D perhaps TRBD1 (5 bases). The DNA of the CDR3 is TGTGCCAGCAGCGGGGCGCGCAGGGCTTCACCCCTCCACTTT. Translating gives CASSGARRASPLHF.